This T cell receptor beta chain was sequenced in a study of T-cell reconstitution after alpha-beta-depleted transplantation in children. Study-level results: The main origin of T-cell counts and diversity one year after transplant was newly produced T cells. After transplant, high TCRbeta diversity at day 60 in some patients arose from surviving recipient T cells and thymic progenitors. After transplant, at about two months, alpha-beta T cells were reportedly derived from several hundred expanded graft clones.

Construction of the TCRbeta library involved unique molecular identifiers. TCRdb recomputed calls from the PCR reads with MiXCR, one row per CDR3 protein. The repertoire holds over 15,000 distinct CDR3 sequences, with 10% to 15% as singletons. This clonotype was seen at least ten times. What it binds is not known. The TCR was taken from a female patient between 2 and 10 years old who had a stem cell transplant for congenital amegakaryocytic thrombocytopenia, so the T cells may come from the graft donor. Sequencing used PBMCs, mostly from graft donor cells, obtained 60 days after TCRalphabeta/CD19-depleted stem cell transplant.

The CDR3 is CASSQEASAYNEQFF. The CDR3, as DNA: TGTGCCAGCAGCCAAGAAGCTAGCGCTTACAATGAGCAGTTCTTC. V is TRBV3-1 and J is TRBJ2-1; weak D call: TRBD2 (6 bases). The CDR3 consists of 15 residues. Germline CDR1 is LGHDT and CDR2 is YNNKEL (reference sequence). Trimming took 0 bases from V and 4 from J, leaving 10 bases between them.